One sample yielded the 21 T cell receptor beta chains listed below, sequenced in a study of blood T cells in healthy people across ages. A sample-barcoded 5' primer and a J-beta primer mix were used in a second PCR of roughly 7 to 12 cycles. One entry per CDR3 protein results from TCRdb running MiXCR on the 5' RACE reads. The sample has around 650,000 distinct CDR3 sequences, 35% to 50% seen once; the top ten hold 30%. The sample comprised blood. The receptor source for this set is a man older than 75 in good health.

The table lists this clonotype with a few counts. V is TRBV7-2 and J is TRBJ1-1, with TRBD1 as a possible D gene (6 bases). CDR3 length: 14 residues. Germline V lookup: CDR1 SGHTA, CDR2 FQGNSA. Trimming took off 5 bases at V and 0 bases at J, with 10 bases between the two ends. This chain's CDR3 is CASSPGHLNTEAFF. The CDR3 nucleotides are TGTGCCAGCAGCCCGGGACACTTGAACACTGAAGCTTTCTTT. The full variable domain, with the rest looked up from reference TRBV7-2 and TRBJ1-1, is GAGVSQSPSNKVTEKGKDVELRCDPISGHTALYWYRQSLGQGLEFLIYFQGNSAPDKSGLPSDRFSAERTGGSVSTLTIQRTQQEDSAVYLCASSPGHLNTEAFFGQGTRLTVV.

This chain uses TRBV20-1 with TRBJ1-6; D perhaps matches TRBD1 (5 bases). The V gene lost 0 bases and the J gene lost 8 bases, with 20 bases spanning the gap. Per the germline V gene, CDR1 is DFQATT and CDR2 is SNEGSKA (reference sequence). The CDR3 runs to 17 residues. The CDR3: CSARDLGFAGRDSPLHF. The CDR3 bases are TGCAGTGCTAGAGATCTCGGGTTTGCAGGGAGGGATTCACCCCTCCACTTT.

The chain combines TRBV7-3 with TRBJ2-3, with 7 bases aligning to TRBD1. This CDR3 spans 15 amino acids. Germline V lookup: CDR1 SGHTA, CDR2 FQGTGA. Trimming at V came to 4 bases and at J to 2 bases, leaving 6 bases not matched to a gene. CDR3 protein: CASSSRGTNTDTQYF. For the CDR3, the DNA is TGTGCCAGCAGCTCCAGGGGGACGAACACAGATACGCAGTATTTT.

This clonotype was observed a handful of times. This chain joins TRBV11-1 and TRBJ2-1; 10 nucleotides agree with TRBD2. V shed 5 bases and J 6 bases; nucleotides not matched to a gene: 7. The CDR3 is 15 residues long. Germline V gene data show CDR1 as SGHAT and CDR2 as FQDESV (reference sequence). The CDR3 loop is CASSRQTSGSNEQFF. Written as DNA, the CDR3 is TGTGCCAGCAGCAGACAGACTAGCGGGTCCAATGAGCAGTTCTTC.

As DNA, the CDR3 is TGCAGTGCTAGGGTAGCGGGGAGGAGCACAGATACGCAGTATTTT. Its translation is CSARVAGRSTDTQYF. This chain uses TRBV20-1 with TRBJ2-3; 8 bases fit TRBD2. The trim removed 3 bases at V and 0 bases at J, leaving 5 bases unmatched. The germline V gene encodes CDR1 DFQATT and CDR2 SNEGSKA (reference sequence). This CDR3 comprises 15 residues.

This chain links TRBV24-1 with TRBJ2-1, with D perhaps being TRBD1 or TRBD2 (5 bases each). Trimming stripped 7 bases from V and 0 bases from J, with 9 bases between. Per the germline V gene, CDR1 is KGHDR and CDR2 is SFDVKD. The CDR3 sequence is 14 residues long. CDR3 sequence: CATSRDGSYNEQFF. The DNA of the CDR3 is TGTGCCACCAGCAGGGACGGCTCCTACAATGAGCAGTTCTTC.

With respect to this clonotype: A much larger clone differs from this one at a single base, so this may be a read error. The V and J genes are TRBV7-2 and TRBJ1-2; TRBD1 agrees at 7 bases. CDR1 SGHTA and CDR2 FQGNSA come from the germline V gene. The CDR3 runs 13 residues. CDR3 region: CVSSQEDRYGYTF. The CDR3 coding sequence is TGTGTCAGCAGCCAGGAGGACAGGTACGGCTACACCTTC.

In its sample, this clonotype was seen many times. The rearrangement links TRBV5-1 to TRBJ2-7, with 8 positions matching TRBD1. CDR1 is SGHRS and CDR2 is YFSETQ in the germline V gene. Trimming removed 3 bases from V and 2 bases from J; junction bases left unmatched: 4. The CDR3 runs to 14 residues. The CDR3 region has the DNA TGCGCCAGCAGCTCCGGGACAGGAACCTACGAGCAGTACTTC. Translating gives CASSSGTGTYEQYF.

The chain recombines TRBV6-4 with TRBJ1-2; 7 bases match TRBD1. V shed 3 bases and J 8 bases; nucleotides not matched to a gene: 6. In germline, CDR1 is MRHNA, CDR2 SNTAGT. The CDR3 is made up of 13 amino acids. CDR3 nucleotide sequence: TGTGCCAGCAGTGAAAAAGGAGGGGGCGGCTACACCTTC. This codes for CASSEKGGGGYTF.

This clonotype was seen only a few times. The chain combines TRBV4-3 with TRBJ1-2; no firm D call. Between the trimmed V and J ends, which lost 2 bases and 5 bases, there was a span of 9 bases. The CDR3 consists of 13 residues. Germline assignment: CDR1 LGHNA and CDR2 YSLEER. The chain's CDR3 is CASSQSLGYGYTF. CDR3 bases: TGCGCCAGCAGCCAATCTCTGGGTTATGGCTACACCTTC.

V gene TRBV28 combines with J gene TRBJ1-2; D may be TRBD1 (6 bases). The CDR3 runs 15 residues. CDR1 is MDHEN and CDR2 is SYDVKM in the germline V gene. The V gene lost 4 bases and the J gene lost 6 bases, with 18 bases spanning the gap. Here the CDR3 reads CASSSRGGPWDGYTF. CDR3 sequence (DNA): TGTGCCAGCAGTTCTCGGGGGGGCCCCTGGGATGGCTACACCTTC.

The J gene is TRBJ2-6, the V gene TRBV5-1; D is unclear. The CDR3 totals 16 residues. Trimming pared 2 bases from V and 0 bases from J, leaving 9 bases between. Germline assignment: CDR1 SGHRS and CDR2 YFSETQ. CDR3 in DNA: TGCGCCAGCAGCTTCCATACGGGCTCTGGGGCCAACGTCCTGACTTTC. Protein sequence: CASSFHTGSGANVLTF.

The chain combines TRBV4-3 with TRBJ1-2, with unresolved D. Germline assignment: CDR1 LGHNA and CDR2 YSLEER. V was trimmed by 0 bases and J by 8 bases, leaving 19 bases between them. This CDR3 has 16 amino acids. For the CDR3, the DNA is TGCGCCAGCAGCCAAGATCGGGCCCGGTTGGAAGGGGGCTACACCTTC. Amino acids: CASSQDRARLEGGYTF.

The chain has TRBV9 and TRBJ1-4; D perhaps matches TRBD1 (6 bases). V gave up 4 bases and J gave up 4 bases, with 17 bases separating them. Germline values: CDR1 SGDLS, CDR2 YYNGEE. The CDR3 length is 16 residues. CDR3 loop: CASSPLGQRVNEKLFF. CDR3 coding DNA: TGTGCCAGCAGCCCCTTAGGACAGAGAGTTAATGAAAAACTGTTTTTT.

The rearrangement uses TRBV4-2 and TRBJ2-1; TRBD2 agrees at 8 bases. The CDR3 length is 17 residues. The germline V gene has CDR1 LGHNA and CDR2 YNFKEQ. Germline trimming cut 1 base from V and 8 bases from J; bases unmatched to any gene: 13. The CDR3 sequence: CASSQGFGRGVAYEQFF. CDR3 coding DNA: TGTGCCAGCAGCCAAGGTTTCGGGCGGGGGGTTGCTTATGAGCAGTTCTTC.

Comment on this clonotype: A much larger clonotype is one base distant, so this may be a read error. The rearrangement uses TRBV21-1 and TRBJ2-2. TRBV21-1 is assigned pseudogene status. The CDR3 runs 12 residues. The CDR3 loop is CASSRFTGELFF. CDR3 in DNA: TGTGCCAGCAGCCGATTCACCGGGGAGCTGTTTTTT.

This clonotype was counted a few times. The V call is TRBV6-4, the J call TRBJ2-3; tentatively, D is TRBD1 (6 bases). In germline, CDR1 is MRHNA, CDR2 SNTAGT. The CDR3 is 15 amino acids. V lost 4 bases and J lost 0, with 11 bases in between. For the CDR3, the DNA is TGTGCCAGCAGTGTCGACAGGACCAGCACAGATACGCAGTATTTT. Its protein product is CASSVDRTSTDTQYF.

The chain couples TRBV27 to TRBJ1-1; 11 bases are a match to TRBD1. Germline trimming cut 3 bases from V and 1 base from J; bases unmatched to any gene: 4. Germline CDR1 is MNHEY and CDR2 is SMNVEV (reference sequence). The length of the CDR3 is 16 residues. The CDR3 reads CASSLGTGGSNTEAFF. In DNA form, the CDR3 reads TGTGCCAGCAGTTTGGGGACAGGGGGGTCGAACACTGAAGCTTTCTTT.

This clonotype came up a few times. This chain connects TRBV20-1 to TRBJ1-4; 9 nucleotides match TRBD1. Germline CDR1 and CDR2: DFQATT and SNEGSKA (reference sequence). J was trimmed by 0 bases and V by 3 bases; bases with no gene match: 2. The CDR3 consists of 15 residues. CDR3 residues: CSASRQGATNEKLFF. The CDR3 region has the DNA TGCAGTGCTAGTAGACAGGGGGCAACTAATGAAAAACTGTTTTTT.

This sequence joins TRBV24-1 and TRBJ2-1, with TRBD2 identical over 11 bases. The J call could be wrong; TRBJ2-7 is a better fit for the DNA end. CDR3 length: 19 amino acids. Germline V gene data show CDR1 as KGHDR and CDR2 as SFDVKD. CDR3 DNA sequence: TGTGCCACCAGTGATTGGGCCAGGGCTAGCGGGAGGAGGTACAATGAGCAGTACTTC. This translates into CATSDWARASGRRYNEQYF.

This clonotype was seen a handful of times. V usage is TRBV25-1 and J usage is TRBJ2-2; 11 bases align to TRBD2. The germline V gene encodes CDR1 MGHDK and CDR2 SYGVNS. With V trimmed by 4 bases and J by 7 bases, 5 bases remained unmatched. This CDR3 region has 15 residues. The CDR3 region has the DNA TGTGCCAGCAGTGTTAGCGGGGGGGCCATCGGGGAGCTGTTTTTT. Translation: CASSVSGGAIGELFF.